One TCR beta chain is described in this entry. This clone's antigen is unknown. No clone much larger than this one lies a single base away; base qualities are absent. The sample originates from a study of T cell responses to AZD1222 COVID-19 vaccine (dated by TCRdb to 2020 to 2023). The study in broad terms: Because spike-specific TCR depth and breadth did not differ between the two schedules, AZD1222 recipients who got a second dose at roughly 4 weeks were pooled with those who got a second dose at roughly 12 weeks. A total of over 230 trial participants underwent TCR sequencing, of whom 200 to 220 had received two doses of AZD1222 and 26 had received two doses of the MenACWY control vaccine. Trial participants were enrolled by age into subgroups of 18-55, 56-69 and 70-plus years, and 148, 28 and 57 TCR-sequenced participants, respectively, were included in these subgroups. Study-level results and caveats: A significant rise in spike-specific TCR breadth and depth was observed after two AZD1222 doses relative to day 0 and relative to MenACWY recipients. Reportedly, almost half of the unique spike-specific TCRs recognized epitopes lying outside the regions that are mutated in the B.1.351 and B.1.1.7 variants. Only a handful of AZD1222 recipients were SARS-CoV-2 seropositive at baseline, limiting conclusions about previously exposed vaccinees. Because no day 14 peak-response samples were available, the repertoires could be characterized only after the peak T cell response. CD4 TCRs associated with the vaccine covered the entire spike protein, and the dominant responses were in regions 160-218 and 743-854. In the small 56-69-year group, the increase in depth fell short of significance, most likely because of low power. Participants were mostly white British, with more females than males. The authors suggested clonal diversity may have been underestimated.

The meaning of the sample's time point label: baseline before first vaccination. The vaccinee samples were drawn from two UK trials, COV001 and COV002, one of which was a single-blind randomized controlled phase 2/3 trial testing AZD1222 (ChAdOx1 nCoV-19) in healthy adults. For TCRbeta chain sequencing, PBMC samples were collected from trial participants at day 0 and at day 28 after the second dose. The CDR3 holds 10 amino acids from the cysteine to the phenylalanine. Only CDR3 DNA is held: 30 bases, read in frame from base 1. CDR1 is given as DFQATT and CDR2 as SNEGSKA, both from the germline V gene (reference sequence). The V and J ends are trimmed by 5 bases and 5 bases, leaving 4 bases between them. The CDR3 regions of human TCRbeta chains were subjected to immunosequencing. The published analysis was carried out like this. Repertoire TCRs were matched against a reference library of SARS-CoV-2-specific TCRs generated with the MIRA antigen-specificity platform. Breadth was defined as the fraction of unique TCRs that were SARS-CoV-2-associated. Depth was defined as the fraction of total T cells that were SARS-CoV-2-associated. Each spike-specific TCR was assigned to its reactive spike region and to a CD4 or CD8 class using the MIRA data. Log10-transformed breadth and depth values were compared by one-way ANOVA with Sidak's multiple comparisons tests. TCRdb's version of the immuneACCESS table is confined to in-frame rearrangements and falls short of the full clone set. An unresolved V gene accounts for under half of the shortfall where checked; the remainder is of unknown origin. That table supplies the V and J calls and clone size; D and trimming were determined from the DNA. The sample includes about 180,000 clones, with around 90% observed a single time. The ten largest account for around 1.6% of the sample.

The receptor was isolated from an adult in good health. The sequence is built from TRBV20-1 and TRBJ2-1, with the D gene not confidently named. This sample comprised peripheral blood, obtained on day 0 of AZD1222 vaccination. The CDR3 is CSAWNNEQFF. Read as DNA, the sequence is TGCAGTGCTTGGAACAATGAGCAGTTCTTC.